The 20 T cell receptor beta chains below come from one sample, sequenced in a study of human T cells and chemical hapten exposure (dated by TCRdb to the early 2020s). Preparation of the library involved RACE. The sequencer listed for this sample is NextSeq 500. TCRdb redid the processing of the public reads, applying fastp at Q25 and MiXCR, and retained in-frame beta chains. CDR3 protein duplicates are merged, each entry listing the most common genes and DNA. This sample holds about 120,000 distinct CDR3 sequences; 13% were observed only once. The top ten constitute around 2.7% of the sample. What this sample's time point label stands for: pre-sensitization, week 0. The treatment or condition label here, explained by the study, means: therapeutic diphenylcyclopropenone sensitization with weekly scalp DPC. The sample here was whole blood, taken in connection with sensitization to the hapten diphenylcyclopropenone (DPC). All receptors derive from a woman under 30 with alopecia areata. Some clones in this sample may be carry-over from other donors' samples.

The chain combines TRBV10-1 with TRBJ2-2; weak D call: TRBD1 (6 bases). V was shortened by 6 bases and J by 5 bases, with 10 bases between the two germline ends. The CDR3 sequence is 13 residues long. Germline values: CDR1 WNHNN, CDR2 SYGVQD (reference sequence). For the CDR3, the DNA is TGCGCCAGCAGACCTGACAGGACCGGGGAGCTGTTTTTT. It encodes CASRPDRTGELFF.

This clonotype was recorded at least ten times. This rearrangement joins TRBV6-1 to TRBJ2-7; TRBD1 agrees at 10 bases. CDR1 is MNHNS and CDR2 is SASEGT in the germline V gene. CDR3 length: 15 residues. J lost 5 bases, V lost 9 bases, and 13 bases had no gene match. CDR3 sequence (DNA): TGTGCCAGTATCACTGCCGGGACAGGGGTCAACGAGCAGTACTTC. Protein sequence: CASITAGTGVNEQYF.

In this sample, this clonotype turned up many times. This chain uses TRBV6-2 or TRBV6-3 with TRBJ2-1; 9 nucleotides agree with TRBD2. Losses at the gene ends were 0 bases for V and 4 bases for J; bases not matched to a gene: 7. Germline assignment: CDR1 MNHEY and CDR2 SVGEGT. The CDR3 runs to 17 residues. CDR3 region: CASSYSPPSGIYNEQFF. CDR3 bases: TGTGCCAGCAGTTACTCGCCTCCTAGCGGGATTTACAATGAGCAGTTCTTC.

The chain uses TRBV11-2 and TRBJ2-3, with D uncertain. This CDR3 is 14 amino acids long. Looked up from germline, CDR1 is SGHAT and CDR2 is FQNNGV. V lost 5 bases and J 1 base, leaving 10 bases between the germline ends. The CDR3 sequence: CASSAASGTDTQYF. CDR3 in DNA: TGTGCCAGCAGCGCCGCCTCGGGCACAGATACGCAGTATTTT.

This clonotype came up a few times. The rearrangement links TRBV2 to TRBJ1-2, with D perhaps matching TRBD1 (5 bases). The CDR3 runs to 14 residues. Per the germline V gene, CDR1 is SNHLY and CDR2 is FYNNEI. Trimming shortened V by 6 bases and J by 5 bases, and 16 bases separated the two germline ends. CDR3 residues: CASREGTAFYGYTF. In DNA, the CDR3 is TGTGCCAGCAGGGAGGGGACGGCTTTTTATGGCTACACCTTC. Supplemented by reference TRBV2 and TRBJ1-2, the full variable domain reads EPEVTQTPSHQVTQMGQEVILRCVPISNHLYFYWYRQILGQKVEFLVSFYNNEISEKSEIFDDQFSVERPDGSNFTLKIRSTKLEDSAMYFCASREGTAFYGYTFGSGTRLTVV.

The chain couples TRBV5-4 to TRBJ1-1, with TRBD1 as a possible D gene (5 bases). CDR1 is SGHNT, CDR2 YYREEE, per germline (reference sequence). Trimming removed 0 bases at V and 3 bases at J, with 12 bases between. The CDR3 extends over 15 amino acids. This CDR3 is CASSLGGGRDTEAFF. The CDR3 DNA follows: TGTGCCAGCAGCTTGGGTGGGGGAAGAGACACTGAAGCTTTCTTT. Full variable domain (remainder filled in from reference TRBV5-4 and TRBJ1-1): ETGVTQSPTHLIKTRGQQVTLRCSSQSGHNTVSWYQQALGQGPQFIFQYYREEENGRGNFPPRFSGLQFPNYSSELNVNALELDDSALYLCASSLGGGRDTEAFFGQGTRLTVV.

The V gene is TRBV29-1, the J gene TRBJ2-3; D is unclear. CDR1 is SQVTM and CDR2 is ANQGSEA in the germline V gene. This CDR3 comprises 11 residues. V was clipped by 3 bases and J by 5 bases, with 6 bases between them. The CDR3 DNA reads TGCAGCGTTGAGAAGAGAGATACGCAGTATTTT. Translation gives CSVEKRDTQYF.

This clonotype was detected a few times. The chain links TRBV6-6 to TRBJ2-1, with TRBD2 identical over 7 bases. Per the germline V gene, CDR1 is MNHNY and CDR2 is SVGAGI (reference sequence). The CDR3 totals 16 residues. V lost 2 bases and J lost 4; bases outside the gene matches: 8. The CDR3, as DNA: TGTGCCAGCAGTTACGGGCCAGCGGGGAAATACAATGAGCAGTTCTTC. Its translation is CASSYGPAGKYNEQFF.

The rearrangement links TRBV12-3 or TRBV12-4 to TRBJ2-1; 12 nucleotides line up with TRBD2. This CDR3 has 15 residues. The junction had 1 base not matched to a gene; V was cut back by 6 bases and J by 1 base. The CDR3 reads CASRTSGGSYNEQFF. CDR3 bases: TGTGCCAGCAGAACTAGCGGGGGGTCCTACAATGAGCAGTTCTTC.

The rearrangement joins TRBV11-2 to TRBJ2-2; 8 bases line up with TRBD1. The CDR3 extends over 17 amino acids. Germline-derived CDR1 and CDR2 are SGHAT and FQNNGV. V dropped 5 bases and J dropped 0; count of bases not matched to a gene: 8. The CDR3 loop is CASSEPGGLTNTGELFF. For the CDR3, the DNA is TGTGCCAGCAGCGAACCAGGGGGCCTAACGAACACCGGGGAGCTGTTTTTT.

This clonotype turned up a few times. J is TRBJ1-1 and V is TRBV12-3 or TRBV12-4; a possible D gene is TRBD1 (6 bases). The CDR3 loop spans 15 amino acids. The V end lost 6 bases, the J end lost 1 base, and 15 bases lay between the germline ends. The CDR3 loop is CASSPVLGGNTEAFF. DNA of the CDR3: TGTGCCAGCAGCCCAGTACTAGGGGGGAACACTGAAGCTTTCTTT.

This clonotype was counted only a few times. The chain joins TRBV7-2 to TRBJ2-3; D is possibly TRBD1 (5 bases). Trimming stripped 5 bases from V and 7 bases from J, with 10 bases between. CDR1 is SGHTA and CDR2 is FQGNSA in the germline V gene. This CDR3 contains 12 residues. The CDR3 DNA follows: TGTGCCAGCAGCCCGGACACGAATACGCAGTATTTT. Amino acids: CASSPDTNTQYF.

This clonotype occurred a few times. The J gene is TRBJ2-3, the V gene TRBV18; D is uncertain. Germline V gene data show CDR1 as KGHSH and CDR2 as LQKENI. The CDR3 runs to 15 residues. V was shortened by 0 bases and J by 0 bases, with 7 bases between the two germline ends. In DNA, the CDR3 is TGTGCCAGCTCACCACCGGGCCCTAGCACAGATACGCAGTATTTT. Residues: CASSPPGPSTDTQYF.

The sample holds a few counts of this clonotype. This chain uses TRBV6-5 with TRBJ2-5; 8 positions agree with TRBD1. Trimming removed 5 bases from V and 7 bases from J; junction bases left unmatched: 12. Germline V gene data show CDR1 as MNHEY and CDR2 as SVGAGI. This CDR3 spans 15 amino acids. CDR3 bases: TGTGCCAGCAGTCGGGGGACAGGCCGACTCGGGACCCAGTACTTC. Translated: CASSRGTGRLGTQYF.

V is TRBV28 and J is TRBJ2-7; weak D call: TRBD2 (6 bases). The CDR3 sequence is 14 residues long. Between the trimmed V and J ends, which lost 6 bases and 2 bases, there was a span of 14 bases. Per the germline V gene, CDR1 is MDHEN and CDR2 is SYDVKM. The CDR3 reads CASRGGGSTYEQYF. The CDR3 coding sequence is TGTGCCAGCAGGGGAGGAGGGAGCACCTACGAGCAGTACTTC.

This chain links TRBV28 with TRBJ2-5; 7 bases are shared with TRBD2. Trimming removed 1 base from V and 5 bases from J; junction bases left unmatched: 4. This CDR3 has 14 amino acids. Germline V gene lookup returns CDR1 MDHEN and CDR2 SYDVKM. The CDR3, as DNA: TGTGCCAGCAGTTTATTCGGGACTAAGGAGACCCAGTACTTC. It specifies CASSLFGTKETQYF. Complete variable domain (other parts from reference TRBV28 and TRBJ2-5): DVKVTQSSRYLVKRTGEKVFLECVQDMDHENMFWYRQDPGLGLRLIYFSYDVKMKEKGDIPEGYSVSREKKERFSLILESASTNQTSMYLCASSLFGTKETQYFGPGTRLLVL.

The CDR3 DNA sequence: TGCGCCAGCAGTCAACGGATCCCGGCTAATGAAAAACTGTTTTTT. This gives the protein CASSQRIPANEKLFF. J is TRBJ1-4 and V is TRBV23-1; D not certain. TRBV23-1 is assigned to the ORF class and has an uncertain function. V lost 2 bases, J lost 3 bases, and 10 bases lay in between. The CDR3 runs 15 residues.

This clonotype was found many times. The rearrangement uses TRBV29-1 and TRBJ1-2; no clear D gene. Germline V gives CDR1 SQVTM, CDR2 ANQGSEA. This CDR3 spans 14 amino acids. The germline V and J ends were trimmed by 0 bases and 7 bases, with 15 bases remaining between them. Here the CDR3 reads CSVEDGGKVRGYTF. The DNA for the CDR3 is TGCAGCGTTGAAGACGGAGGGAAGGTTCGTGGCTACACCTTC.

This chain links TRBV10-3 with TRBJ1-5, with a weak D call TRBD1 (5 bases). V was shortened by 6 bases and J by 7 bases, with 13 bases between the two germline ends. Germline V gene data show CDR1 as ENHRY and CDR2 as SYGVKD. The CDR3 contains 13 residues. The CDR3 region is CAISPRAEQPQHF. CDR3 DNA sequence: TGTGCCATCAGCCCCAGGGCTGAGCAGCCCCAGCATTTT.

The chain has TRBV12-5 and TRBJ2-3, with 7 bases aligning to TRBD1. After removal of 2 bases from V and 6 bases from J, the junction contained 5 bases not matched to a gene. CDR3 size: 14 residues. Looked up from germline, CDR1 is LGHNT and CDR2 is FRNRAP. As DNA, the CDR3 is TGTGCTAGTGGTTTGCCTGTACAGGGGGATACGCAGTATTTT. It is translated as CASGLPVQGDTQYF.